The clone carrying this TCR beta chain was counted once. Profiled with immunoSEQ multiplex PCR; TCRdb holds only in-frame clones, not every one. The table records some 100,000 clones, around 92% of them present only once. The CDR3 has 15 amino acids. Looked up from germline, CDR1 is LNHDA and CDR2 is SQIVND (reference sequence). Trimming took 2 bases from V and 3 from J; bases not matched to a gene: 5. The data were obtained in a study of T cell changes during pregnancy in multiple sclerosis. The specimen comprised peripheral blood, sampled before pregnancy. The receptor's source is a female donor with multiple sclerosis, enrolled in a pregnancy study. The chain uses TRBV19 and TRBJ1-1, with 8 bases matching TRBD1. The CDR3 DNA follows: TGTGCCAGTAGTATACGGCCAGGGGGCGACACTGAAGCTTTCTTT. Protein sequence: CASSIRPGGDTEAFF.